These T cell receptor beta chains were read from a single sample in a study of Tregs in tolerant kidney transplant recipients. For these receptors, no antigen is known. The table came from immunoSEQ multiplex PCR; TCRdb's copy has only in-frame clones and leaves some out. Seen here are around 4,300 clones, over 50% observed once, and the top ten hold 4%. Sequenced: CD8+ T cells from blood cultured with allogeneic cells. The receptors shown here come from a human donor in good health. The CDR3 runs from the conserved cysteine through the conserved F or W. Fields, in order: V gene, D gene, J gene, clone size, CDR3 protein, CDR3 DNA. The D gene is left open where the match is weak. For some rows the clone size is stated as once, few or many, or as a class when expanded; others skip it.

>TRBV27|TRBD2|TRBJ2-3|.
CASSSLAGGLPDTQYF
TGTGCCAGCAGTTCTCTAGCGGGCGGTCTGCCAGATACGCAGTATTTT
>TRBV30|.|TRBJ2-1|.
CAWAPGSVGDEQFF
TGTGCCTGGGCTCCGGGGAGCGTAGGGGATGAGCAGTTCTTC
>TRBV19|.|TRBJ2-7|few
CASSMGTPTYEQYF
TGTGCCAGTAGTATGGGGACACCTACCTACGAGCAGTACTTC
>TRBV5-1|.|TRBJ2-3|.
CASRGRGRTDTQYF
TGCGCCAGCCGAGGGCGGGGAAGGACAGATACGCAGTATTTT
>TRBV2|.|TRBJ2-3|few
CASSEGRATDTQYF
TGTGCCAGCAGTGAAGGCAGGGCGACAGATACGCAGTATTTT
>TRBV9|.|TRBJ2-1|.
CASSVGGLDNEQFF
TGTGCCAGCAGCGTCGGGGGATTGGACAATGAGCAGTTCTTC
>TRBV2|TRBD1|TRBJ1-5|.
CASSEAGGMGQPQHF
TGTGCCAGCAGTGAAGCAGGGGGCATGGGGCAGCCCCAGCATTTT
>TRBV10-3|TRBD1|TRBJ1-5|once
CAISEEPGGSRNQPQHF
TGTGCCATCAGTGAAGAACCAGGGGGAAGTCGGAATCAGCCCCAGCATTTT
>TRBV4-1|TRBD1|TRBJ1-5|.
CASSQRSPGQGMNQPQHF
TGCGCCAGCAGCCAACGCTCGCCGGGACAGGGGATGAATCAGCCCCAGCATTTT
>TRBV6-6|TRBD1|TRBJ2-3|.
CASRNDRDLGDTQYF
TGTGCCAGCAGGAACGACAGGGATCTCGGAGATACGCAGTATTTT
>TRBV11-2|.|TRBJ2-3|.
CASSLPYVADSTDTQYF
TGTGCCAGCAGCTTACCGTACGTAGCGGATAGCACAGATACGCAGTATTTT
>TRBV5-1|TRBD2|TRBJ2-7|.
CASSLGAGGPYEQYF
TGCGCCAGCAGCCTCGGGGCGGGGGGGCCCTACGAGCAGTACTTC
>TRBV19|TRBD1|TRBJ2-7|.
CASSMVGTGREQYF
TGTGCCAGTAGTATGGTCGGGACAGGCCGCGAGCAGTACTTC
>TRBV15|.|TRBJ2-7|.
CATSRDYGSSYEQYF
TGTGCCACCAGCAGAGATTACGGTAGCTCCTACGAGCAGTACTTC
>TRBV19|.|TRBJ2-1|.
CASTYTSSYNEQFF
TGTGCCAGTACCTACACCAGCTCCTACAATGAGCAGTTCTTC
>TRBV27|.|TRBJ2-1|.
CASSFVSPYNEQFF
TGTGCCAGCAGTTTCGTCTCACCTTACAATGAGCAGTTCTTC
>TRBV4-1|TRBD2|TRBJ2-1|.
CASSSPAGGFYNEQFF
TGCGCCAGCAGCTCCCCAGCGGGGGGATTTTACAATGAGCAGTTCTTC
>TRBV5-4|.|TRBJ1-1|few
CASSLGTEAFF
TGTGCCAGCAGCCTGGGGACAGAAGCTTTCTTT
>TRBV13|TRBD2|TRBJ2-3|.
CASSTRLAGFGLYTDTQYF
TGTGCCAGCAGCACCAGACTAGCGGGTTTTGGTCTTTACACAGATACGCAGTATTTT
>TRBV4-2|.|TRBJ2-3|.
CASSQDTLARDTQYF
TGTGCCAGCAGCCAAGATACCCTAGCAAGAGATACGCAGTATTTT
>TRBV11-2|.|TRBJ1-2|.
CASSPIAGRQDHPNYGYTF
TGTGCCAGCAGCCCCATAGCGGGTCGACAGGACCACCCTAACTATGGCTACACCTTC
>TRBV4-1|.|TRBJ2-3|.
CASSPGHSFSTDTQYF
TGCGCCAGCAGCCCCGGCCATAGCTTTAGCACAGATACGCAGTATTTT
>TRBV27|.|TRBJ2-7|.
CASSFGGEGYEQYF
TGTGCCAGCAGTTTCGGGGGTGAGGGGTACGAGCAGTACTTC
>TRBV27|.|TRBJ1-2|.
CASSLYATGGGGYGYTF
TGTGCCAGCAGTTTGTACGCTACCGGGGGCGGCGGCTATGGCTACACCTTC
>TRBV5-4|.|TRBJ1-2|.
CASSLVGGSGYGYTF
TGTGCCAGCAGCTTGGTTGGGGGGAGTGGGTATGGCTACACCTTC
>TRBV9|.|TRBJ2-7|.
CASSSNRESASYEQYF
TGTGCCAGCAGCTCTAACCGGGAAAGTGCCTCCTACGAGCAGTACTTC
>TRBV10-2|.|TRBJ2-1|.
CASSARSLFF
TGCGCCAGCAGTGCGCGGTCGCTTTTCTTC
>TRBV7-6|.|TRBJ2-1|.
CASSLGYGTLQFF
TGTGCCAGCAGCTTAGGCTACGGGACTCTTCAGTTCTTC
>TRBV27|.|TRBJ2-6|once
CASSLLGTTGANVLTF
TGTGCCAGCAGTTTATTGGGAACTACTGGGGCCAACGTCCTGACTTTC
>TRBV9|.|TRBJ2-7|large
CASSDDSYEQYF
TGTGCCAGCAGCGACGACAGCTACGAGCAGTACTTC
>TRBV12-1|.|TRBJ1-2|medium-sized
CASSFQGHYGYTF
TGTGCCAGCAGCTTTCAGGGGCACTATGGCTACACCTTC
>TRBV7-6|TRBD1|TRBJ1-3|.
CASSLGALTGGRNTIYF
TGTGCCAGCAGCTTAGGGGCATTGACAGGGGGCCGAAACACCATATATTTT
>TRBV30|.|TRBJ1-5|.
CAWSVTGSQPQHF
TGTGCCTGGAGTGTAACAGGCTCTCAGCCCCAGCATTTT
>TRBV4-1|.|TRBJ1-1|few
CASSQDWGVTEAFF
TGCGCCAGCAGCCAAGATTGGGGGGTCACTGAAGCTTTCTTT
>TRBV15|TRBD1|TRBJ1-5|.
CATSRDLGQGQPQHF
TGTGCCACCAGCAGAGATCTGGGACAGGGTCAGCCCCAGCATTTT
>TRBV7-9|TRBD2|TRBJ2-2|few
CASSSELAGVNTGELFF
TGTGCCAGCAGCTCGGAACTAGCGGGGGTGAACACCGGGGAGCTGTTTTTT
>TRBV7-9|.|TRBJ1-2|once
CASSLAVPFDGYTF
TGTGCCAGCAGCTTAGCCGTGCCGTTTGATGGCTACACCTTC
>TRBV9|.|TRBJ2-1|.
CASSVAGDNEQFF
TGTGCCAGCAGCGTAGCGGGGGACAATGAGCAGTTCTTC
>TRBV5-3|.|TRBJ2-7|.
CASTFSYEQYF
TGTGCCAGCACCTTCAGCTACGAGCAGTACTTC
>TRBV27|.|TRBJ2-4|.
CASRGTASLAKNIQYF
TGTGCCAGTCGAGGGACGGCCTCCCTAGCCAAAAACATTCAGTACTTC
>TRBV19|.|TRBJ2-6|.
CASSIWAGANVLTF
TGTGCCAGTAGTATCTGGGCTGGGGCCAACGTCCTGACTTTC
>TRBV27|TRBD2|TRBJ2-7|few
CASSYKTYRTSSSYEQYF
TGTGCCAGCAGTTACAAGACCTATCGGACTAGCAGCTCCTACGAGCAGTACTTC
>TRBV5-4|TRBD1|TRBJ2-7|.
CASSGGTGRPYEQYF
TGTGCCAGCAGCGGCGGGACAGGTCGGCCCTACGAGCAGTACTTC
>TRBV27|TRBD2|TRBJ2-2|.
CASSGYGLAGNTGELFF
TGTGCCAGCAGTGGCTACGGGCTAGCGGGAAACACCGGGGAGCTGTTTTTT
>TRBV29-1|.|TRBJ1-2|.
CSVDVGVGGYTF
TGCAGCGTTGATGTGGGGGTGGGTGGCTACACCTTC
>TRBV7-8|.|TRBJ1-2|few
CASSFGNHGYTF
TGTGCCAGCAGCTTTGGAAACCATGGCTACACCTTC
>TRBV5-6|TRBD1|TRBJ2-3|.
CASSLGQGIATQYF
TGTGCCAGCAGCTTGGGACAGGGGATTGCTACGCAGTATTTT
>TRBV10-3|.|TRBJ1-5|.
CAISESGLPDLDSSNQPQHF
TGTGCCATCAGTGAGTCGGGCTTACCCGACCTGGACAGTAGCAATCAGCCCCAGCATTTT
>TRBV4-3|.|TRBJ2-2|.
CASRETGELFF
TGCGCCAGCAGGGAGACCGGGGAGCTGTTTTTT
>TRBV9|.|TRBJ1-2|few
CASSGHREGYTF
TGTGCCAGCAGCGGCCACAGGGAAGGCTACACCTTC
>TRBV2|TRBD2|TRBJ2-5|few
CASPVFSGARETQYF
TGTGCCAGCCCAGTTTTTAGCGGGGCTCGGGAGACCCAGTACTTC
>TRBV11-3|.|TRBJ2-3|.
CASSSMGSDTQYF
TGTGCCAGCAGTTCGATGGGGTCAGATACGCAGTATTTT
>TRBV19|.|TRBJ1-5|.
CASSIGYSNQPQHF
TGTGCCAGTAGTATTGGGTATAGCAATCAGCCCCAGCATTTT